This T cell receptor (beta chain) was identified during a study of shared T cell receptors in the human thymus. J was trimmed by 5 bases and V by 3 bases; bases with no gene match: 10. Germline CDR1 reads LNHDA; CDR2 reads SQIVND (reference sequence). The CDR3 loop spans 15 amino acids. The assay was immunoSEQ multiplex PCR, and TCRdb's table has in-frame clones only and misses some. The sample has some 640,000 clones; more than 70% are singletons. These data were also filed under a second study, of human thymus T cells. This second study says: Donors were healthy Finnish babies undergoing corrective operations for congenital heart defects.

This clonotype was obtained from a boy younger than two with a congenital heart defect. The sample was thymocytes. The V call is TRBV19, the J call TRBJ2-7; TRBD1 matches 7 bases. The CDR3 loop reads CASSMGRDQGDEQYF. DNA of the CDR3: TGTGCCAGTAGTATGGGCCGGGATCAGGGGGACGAGCAGTACTTC.